Listed here are 23 T cell receptor beta chains from one sample, sequenced in a study of regulatory T cells in long-lasting Graves disease. iRepertoire HTBI primers and Arm-PCR of CDR3 regions built TCR beta libraries. Using its own MiXCR run on the multiplex PCR reads, TCRdb lists one record per CDR3 protein. The table has 400,000 to 450,000 distinct CDR3 sequences, about a sixth seen once. Time point meaning: newly diagnosed GD, antithyroid drugs for less than 3 months. Isolated PBMC RNA provided the starting material for the TCR library. These same data were also listed under a study on T cells in Graves' hyperthyroidism and ophthalmopathy.

Sequencing was performed on peripheral blood mononuclear cells (PBMCs), taken at new diagnosis, from a patient treated with antithyroid drugs. These receptors were taken from a woman aged 25 to 45 with Graves disease.

The chain uses TRBV5-1 and TRBJ2-7; tentatively, D is TRBD1 or TRBD2 (6 bases each). Trimming took off 3 bases at V and 2 bases at J, with 27 bases between the two ends. Germline V gene data show CDR1 as SGHRS and CDR2 as YFSETQ. There are 19 residues in the CDR3. CDR3 loop: CASSSRPPRGAGITYEQYF. CDR3 nucleotides: TGCGCCAGCAGCTCCCGGCCGCCGAGGGGGGCAGGGATAACCTACGAGCAGTACTTC.

This clonotype appeared a few times. The rearrangement joins TRBV9 to TRBJ2-4, with 7 bases aligning to TRBD1. The length of the CDR3 is 16 residues. The J segment lost 2 bases and the V segment lost 3 bases, leaving 8 bases of the junction unmatched. CDR1 is SGDLS, CDR2 YYNGEE, per germline. CDR3 region: CASSATGLEPKNIQYF. The CDR3 nucleotides read TGTGCCAGCAGCGCGACAGGGCTCGAACCCAAAAACATTCAGTACTTC.

In this sample, this clonotype turned up many times. The chain couples TRBV28 to TRBJ1-3; tentatively, D is TRBD1 (6 bases). The germline CDR1 and CDR2 sequences are MDHEN and SYDVKM. The CDR3 spans 14 residues. Trimming removed 5 bases from V and 7 bases from J, with 15 bases in between. The CDR3 sequence is CASSHREVWNTIYF. The DNA of the CDR3 is TGTGCCAGCAGTCACAGGGAGGTGTGGAACACCATATATTTT.

This clonotype was seen only a few times. As DNA, the CDR3 is TGTGCCAGCACCCCGACTATTACCACGAACACTGAAGCTTTCTTT. It codes for CASTPTITTNTEAFF. V gene TRBV6-2 or TRBV6-3 combines with J gene TRBJ1-1; D is unresolved. Trimming removed 7 bases at V and 1 base at J, with 16 bases between. CDR1 is MNHEY and CDR2 is SVGEGT in the germline V gene. There are 15 residues in the CDR3.

In its sample, this clonotype was seen many times. The V call is TRBV5-1, the J call TRBJ2-3; TRBD1 agrees at 9 bases. The germline V gene encodes CDR1 SGHRS and CDR2 YFSETQ. This CDR3 spans 15 amino acids. V shed 7 bases and J 4 bases; nucleotides not matched to a gene: 10. CDR3 nucleotide sequence: TGCGCCAGCCGACCGGGACAGGGTATACCAGATACGCAGTATTTT. Protein sequence: CASRPGQGIPDTQYF.

This clonotype was detected ten times or more. The chain's CDR3 is CSARKRESIDTQYF. DNA for the CDR3: TGCAGTGCTAGGAAGCGGGAGAGTATAGATACGCAGTATTTT. The rearrangement links TRBV20-1 to TRBJ2-3; 8 bases fit TRBD2. The CDR3 runs 14 residues. Losses at the gene ends were 3 bases for V and 5 bases for J; bases not matched to a gene: 7. The germline V gene has CDR1 DFQATT and CDR2 SNEGSKA (reference sequence).

This clonotype was picked up many times. The chain recombines TRBV18 with TRBJ1-5; D gene unclear. The CDR3 extends over 14 amino acids. Germline lookup yields CDR1 KGHSH and CDR2 LQKENI. V lost 5 bases to trimming and J lost 4 bases, with 12 bases between them. The CDR3 DNA follows: TGTGCCAGCTCAACCAGTTTCGGAAATCAGCCCCAGCATTTT. The encoded protein is CASSTSFGNQPQHF.

At least ten counts were recorded for this clonotype. CDR3 sequence reads: CASSNAGGPNQPQHF. The CDR3 coding sequence is TGTGCCAGCAGTAACGCAGGGGGGCCCAATCAGCCCCAGCATTTT. The V and J genes are TRBV27 and TRBJ1-5, with 7 nucleotides matching TRBD1. The V and J ends lost 5 bases and 3 bases, in that order; junction bases with no gene match: 7. The CDR3 is 15 residues long. In germline, CDR1 is MNHEY, CDR2 SMNVEV (reference sequence).

This clonotype was recorded at least ten times. This rearrangement joins TRBV28 to TRBJ2-5; 9 nucleotides match TRBD1. The trim removed 6 bases at V and 3 bases at J, leaving 17 bases unmatched. Germline V lookup: CDR1 MDHEN, CDR2 SYDVKM. The CDR3 is 18 residues long. As DNA, the CDR3 is TGTGCCAGCAGCCATTTGCGAACCCGGGACAGGGCAAAAGAGACCCAGTACTTC. Translation gives CASSHLRTRDRAKETQYF.

J is TRBJ2-1 and V is TRBV27; D is ambiguous. The V and J ends lost 5 bases and 0 bases respectively, with 11 bases between them. The length of the CDR3 is 15 residues. Germline V gives CDR1 MNHEY, CDR2 SMNVEV (reference sequence). The DNA for the CDR3 is TGTGCCAGCAGTGCTGGCTCGGGCTCCTACAATGAGCAGTTCTTC. This codes for CASSAGSGSYNEQFF.

With regard to this clonotype: Since a much larger clone is just one base distant, this may be a read error. This chain joins TRBV11-2 and TRBJ2-5; D is ambiguous. Trimming pared 5 bases from V and 4 bases from J, leaving 5 bases between. Germline lookup yields CDR1 SGHAT and CDR2 FQNNGV. CDR3 length equals 11 residues. This chain's CDR3 is CASSHAETQYF. The CDR3 DNA follows: TGTGCCAGCAGCCATGCAGAGACCCAGTACTTC.

This clonotype was counted ten times or more. The chain couples TRBV13 to TRBJ2-7; D may be TRBD1 or TRBD2 (6 bases each). Deletions cut 0 bases from V and 5 bases from J, with 17 bases between. The length of the CDR3 is 16 residues. Germline V gives CDR1 PRHDT, CDR2 FYEKMQ (reference sequence). The CDR3 sequence: CASSLGTGGTKNEQYF. CDR3 DNA sequence: TGTGCCAGCAGCTTAGGGACTGGGGGGACAAAAAACGAGCAGTACTTC.

There are many counts of this clonotype. The chain is built from TRBV18 and TRBJ2-1, with 8 bases identical to TRBD1. The CDR3 length is 15 residues. Germline trimming cut 4 bases from V and 5 bases from J; bases unmatched to any gene: 7. Per germline, CDR1 KGHSH and CDR2 LQKENI. CDR3 coding DNA: TGTGCCAGCTCACTACTAGGACAGGGCCACAATGAGCAGTTCTTC. Amino acid sequence: CASSLLGQGHNEQFF.

At least ten counts were recorded for this clonotype. The rearrangement joins TRBV29-1 to TRBJ1-1; 11 nucleotides line up with TRBD1. From germline, CDR1 is SQVTM and CDR2 ANQGSEA. The CDR3 runs to 14 residues. Trimming took 7 bases from V and 5 from J; bases not matched to a gene: 9. CDR3 loop: CSASSGQGATEAFF. The CDR3 region has the DNA TGCAGCGCGAGTTCAGGACAGGGGGCAACTGAAGCTTTCTTT.

The chain couples TRBV19 to TRBJ2-1; TRBD2 matches at 8 bases. The CDR3 is 15 residues long. CDR1 is LNHDA, CDR2 SQIVND, per germline (reference sequence). Trimming cost V 11 bases and J 8 bases; bases outside gene matches: 17. The CDR3 DNA sequence: TGTGCCTCCCTCTATCGGGCGGGAGGTCGCCATGAGCAGTTCTTC. Its translation: CASLYRAGGRHEQFF.

J is TRBJ2-7 and V is TRBV20-1; D tentatively fits TRBD1 or TRBD2 (7 bases each). Per germline, CDR1 DFQATT and CDR2 SNEGSKA (reference sequence). With 0 bases removed from V and 7 bases from J, the gap between germline ends came to 19 bases. The CDR3 spans 15 residues. The DNA for the CDR3 is TGCAGTGCTAGAGATTTTAACAGGGGAGGGAATGAGCAGTACTTC. Translating gives CSARDFNRGGNEQYF.

There are many counts of this clonotype. This chain uses TRBV7-8 with TRBJ1-1, with TRBD1 identical over 8 bases. The CDR3 extends over 16 amino acids. With V trimmed by 0 bases and J by 5 bases, 8 bases remained unmatched. Looked up from germline, CDR1 is SGHVS and CDR2 is FQNEAQ. The CDR3: CASSLASGTGRTEAFF. CDR3 sequence (DNA): TGTGCCAGCAGCTTAGCGTCCGGGACAGGACGAACTGAAGCTTTCTTT.

At least ten counts were recorded for this clonotype. The chain carries TRBV28 and TRBJ2-3; tentatively, D is TRBD2 (6 bases). Germline CDR1 MDHEN, CDR2 SYDVKM. V dropped 7 bases and J dropped 3 bases, with 14 bases sitting between them. The CDR3 runs 14 residues. The CDR3 is CASKEAAGTDTQYF. CDR3 coding DNA: TGTGCCAGCAAGGAGGCCGCGGGAACAGATACGCAGTATTTT.

This clonotype was observed a handful of times. The chain carries TRBV27 and TRBJ2-1, with 7 bases fitting TRBD2. The germline V gene encodes CDR1 MNHEY and CDR2 SMNVEV (reference sequence). The ends lost 6 bases at V and 5 bases at J; junction bases unmatched: 4. This CDR3 contains 13 residues. In nucleotides, the CDR3 is TGTGCCAGCAGCCGACTAGCAGACAATGAGCAGTTCTTC. Its translation is CASSRLADNEQFF.

The J gene is TRBJ2-3, the V gene TRBV6-2 or TRBV6-3; D is possibly TRBD2 (7 bases). CDR1 is MNHEY, CDR2 SVGEGT, per germline. The CDR3 consists of 13 residues. The V and J ends lost 6 bases and 7 bases respectively, with 14 bases between them. The CDR3 coding sequence is TGTGCCAGCAGCTCAAGCGGGACATATACGCAGTATTTT. This translates into CASSSSGTYTQYF.

The chain couples TRBV9 to TRBJ2-1, with TRBD2 identical over 14 bases. In germline, CDR1 is SGDLS, CDR2 YYNGEE. The CDR3 length is 17 residues. The trim removed 0 bases at V and 7 bases at J, leaving 6 bases unmatched. CDR3 bases: TGTGCCAGCAGCGTAGAGGGGACTAGCGGGAGAAAGAATGAGCAGTTCTTC. It specifies CASSVEGTSGRKNEQFF.

The chain has TRBV15 and TRBJ2-7; possible D gene TRBD1, 6 bases. V shed 1 base and J shed 6 bases, with 19 bases lying between them. The CDR3 has 16 amino acids. Germline values: CDR1 LNHNV, CDR2 YYDKDF (reference sequence). The CDR3 loop is CATSRGLQGIFGEQYF. CDR3 DNA sequence: TGTGCCACCAGCAGAGGCTTGCAGGGGATTTTCGGCGAGCAGTACTTC.

This clonotype showed up many times. J is TRBJ1-1 and V is TRBV3-1; D gene ambiguous. V shed 0 bases and J shed 11 bases, with 10 bases lying between them. The CDR3 is made up of 12 amino acids. Germline lookup yields CDR1 LGHDT and CDR2 YNNKEL (reference sequence). CDR3 residues: CASSQDRGGAFF. CDR3 DNA: TGTGCCAGCAGCCAAGATCGGGGAGGTGCTTTCTTT.